This entry lists 26 T cell receptor beta chains sequenced from one sample in a study of blood T cell repertoires in COVID-19. The method was immunoSEQ multiplex PCR; TCRdb's version includes in-frame clones alone and lacks a portion of them. The sample records over 150,000 clones, 85% to 90% being singletons. Sequencing was performed on peripheral blood. The receptors were sampled from a man aged 45-65 years with active or convalescent COVID-19.

In DNA, the CDR3 is TGTGCCAGCAGCCCCCGGCTAGCGGGGGGTGAACCCTACAATGAGCAGTTCTTC. Its protein product is CASSPRLAGGEPYNEQFF. The rearrangement links TRBV9 to TRBJ2-1; 11 bases are a match to TRBD2. Trimming took 4 bases from V and 2 from J; bases not matched to a gene: 11. Germline values: CDR1 SGDLS, CDR2 YYNGEE. CDR3 length equals 18 residues.

The chain combines TRBV9 with TRBJ2-7; D uncertain. Trimming took 0 bases from V and 3 from J, leaving 7 bases between them. CDR3 length: 13 amino acids. In germline, CDR1 is SGDLS, CDR2 YYNGEE. This CDR3 reads CASSVEPGYEQYF. DNA for the CDR3: TGTGCCAGCAGCGTAGAGCCGGGCTACGAGCAGTACTTC.

This chain links TRBV12-3 or TRBV12-4 with TRBJ2-1; the D gene is possibly TRBD1 (5 bases). Trimming left V 3 bases short and J 8 bases short, with 11 bases between. CDR3 length: 13 residues. CDR3 coding DNA: TGTGCCAGCAGTTTCCGCAGGGTCGATGAGCAGTTCTTC. Protein: CASSFRRVDEQFF.

The chain recombines TRBV6-5 with TRBJ2-2; D uncertain. The V end was cut by 7 bases, the J end by 2 bases, with 14 bases between. This CDR3 comprises 15 residues. The germline CDR1 and CDR2 sequences are MNHEY and SVGAGI. DNA of the CDR3: TGTGCCAGCATTTTTAAACAGCCTAACACCGGGGAGCTGTTTTTT. Translating gives CASIFKQPNTGELFF.

The chain combines TRBV5-1 with TRBJ2-1; tentatively, D is TRBD1 (5 bases). The CDR3 totals 15 residues. V gave up 0 bases and J gave up 5 bases, with 12 bases separating them. Looked up from germline, CDR1 is SGHRS and CDR2 is YFSETQ. This CDR3 is CASSLAGLGNNEQFF. CDR3 DNA: TGCGCCAGCAGCTTGGCAGGGTTGGGGAACAATGAGCAGTTCTTC.

The chain uses TRBV7-2 and TRBJ2-3, with 9 bases lining up with TRBD2. The J segment lost 2 bases and the V segment lost 3 bases, leaving 12 bases of the junction unmatched. CDR3 length: 18 residues. Looked up from germline, CDR1 is SGHTA and CDR2 is FQGNSA. CDR3 sequence reads: CASSLRPVERGDTDTQYF. As DNA, the CDR3 is TGTGCCAGCAGCTTGAGACCTGTGGAGCGGGGGGACACAGATACGCAGTATTTT.

This chain connects TRBV28 to TRBJ1-1, with TRBD1 as a possible D gene (6 bases). Germline CDR1 is MDHEN and CDR2 is SYDVKM. V was pared by 7 bases and J by 5 bases, with 17 bases between. The CDR3 contains 14 residues. The CDR3 is CASIVGRGRTEAFF. The CDR3 DNA reads TGTGCCAGCATAGTTGGCAGGGGAAGGACTGAAGCTTTCTTT.

The rearrangement joins TRBV7-2 to TRBJ2-1; D uncertain. The V and J ends lost 8 bases and 0 bases respectively, with 14 bases between them. Germline lookup yields CDR1 SGHTA and CDR2 FQGNSA. This CDR3 contains 15 residues. The CDR3 region has the DNA TGTGCCAGCCGACTTTCAAGGAGCTCCTACAATGAGCAGTTCTTC. This sequence encodes CASRLSRSSYNEQFF.

The chain uses TRBV7-8 and TRBJ2-1, with 11 bases fitting TRBD2. Losses at the gene ends were 5 bases for V and 6 bases for J; bases not matched to a gene: 12. The germline V gene has CDR1 SGHVS and CDR2 FQNEAQ. This CDR3 has 17 amino acids. The CDR3 protein is CASSIGPTSGTRNEQFF. The DNA of the CDR3 is TGTGCCAGCAGCATAGGTCCGACTAGCGGGACACGCAATGAGCAGTTCTTC.

V usage is TRBV24-1 and J usage is TRBJ2-7; D remains ambiguous. Trimming stripped 2 bases from V and 0 bases from J, with 10 bases between. This CDR3 comprises 15 residues. Germline V lookup: CDR1 KGHDR, CDR2 SFDVKD. CDR3 in DNA: TGTGCCACCAGTGATTCGAACCGAGGCTCCTACGAGCAGTACTTC. Translated: CATSDSNRGSYEQYF.

The chain has TRBV7-2 and TRBJ2-5, with 10 bases that match TRBD2. This CDR3 has 17 amino acids. Germline loops: CDR1 SGHTA, CDR2 FQGNSA. V shed 5 bases and J 5 bases; nucleotides not matched to a gene: 14. The CDR3 bases are TGTGCCAGCAGCCCCGCTAGCGGGGGACTTATGGGGGAGACCCAGTACTTC. Translating gives CASSPASGGLMGETQYF.

In the case of this clone: Other nucleotide sequences from this sample produce the same CDR3. CDR3 DNA: TGTGCCAGCAGTCGAAGCGGGGGGTCCACAGATACGCAGTATTTT. The encoded protein is CASSRSGGSTDTQYF. The rearrangement uses TRBV7-8 and TRBJ2-3; TRBD2 agrees at 9 bases. The V gene end was trimmed by 6 bases and the J gene end by 2 bases; junction bases not matched to a gene: 6. Germline CDR1 and CDR2: SGHVS and FQNEAQ. There are 15 residues in the CDR3.

This clone appeared a single time. The chain couples TRBV5-1 to TRBJ1-4; 10 bases are shared with TRBD1. The junction had 5 bases not matched to a gene; V was cut back by 5 bases and J by 4 bases. Looked up from germline, CDR1 is SGHRS and CDR2 is YFSETQ. The CDR3 consists of 15 residues. The CDR3, as DNA: TGCGCCAGCAGGACGACAGGGGGCCGTAATGAAAAACTGTTTTTT. It translates to CASRTTGGRNEKLFF.

The chain joins TRBV7-3 to TRBJ2-1, with TRBD1 matching over 7 bases. Trimming took 5 bases from V and 2 from J; bases not matched to a gene: 12. The CDR3 is 17 residues long. Germline V gene sequence: CDR1 SGHTA, CDR2 FQGTGA. In DNA, the CDR3 is TGTGCCAGCAGCCTGCAATCTAGTCAGGGGGCCTACAATGAGCAGTTCTTC. Its translation is CASSLQSSQGAYNEQFF.

V is TRBV3-1 (or the pseudogene TRBV3-2) and J is TRBJ2-5; TRBD1 matches at 7 bases. V lost 1 base, J lost 2 bases, and 4 bases stayed unmatched. Per the germline V gene, CDR1 is LGHDT and CDR2 is YNNKEL (reference sequence). The CDR3 has 15 residues. The CDR3 protein is CASSQGNRGQETQYF. CDR3 in DNA: TGTGCCAGCAGCCAAGGTAACAGGGGACAAGAGACCCAGTACTTC.

The V call is TRBV11-3, the J call TRBJ2-3; TRBD2 might be the D (5 bases). This CDR3 has 14 residues. Germline CDR1 SGHNT, CDR2 YENEEA. Trimming removed 1 base from V and 5 bases from J, with 10 bases in between. The chain's CDR3 is CASSLGGRRDTQYF. In DNA form, the CDR3 reads TGTGCCAGCAGCTTAGGTGGGAGAAGAGATACGCAGTATTTT.

Turning to this clone: The same CDR3 can be traced to other DNA sequences in this sample. This chain uses TRBV24-1 with TRBJ2-3; D possibly corresponds to TRBD2 (5 bases). The CDR3 length is 11 residues. The ends were cut back, 7 bases at V and 6 bases at J, with 7 bases in the middle. Germline assignment: CDR1 KGHDR and CDR2 SFDVKD. CDR3 in amino acids: CATSGGDTQYF. CDR3 DNA: TGTGCCACCAGCGGCGGGGATACGCAGTATTTT.

CDR3 DNA sequence: TGTGCCAGCAGCCGGGACAGACTTTCTGGTGGCTACACCTTC. Protein product: CASSRDRLSGGYTF. The chain is built from TRBV5-6 and TRBJ1-2; 7 nucleotides match TRBD1. J was trimmed by 7 bases and V by 4 bases; bases with no gene match: 10. Per germline, CDR1 SGHDT and CDR2 YYEEEE. This CDR3 is built from 14 residues. The whole variable domain, remainder taken from reference TRBV5-6 and TRBJ1-2, is DAGVTQSPTHLIKTRGQQVTLRCSPKSGHDTVSWYQQALGQGPQFIFQYYEEEERQRGNFPDRFSGHQFPNYSSELNVNALLLGDSALYLCASSRDRLSGGYTFGSGTRLTVV.

The V gene is TRBV12-3 or TRBV12-4, the J gene TRBJ1-2; D remains unclear. Between the trimmed V and J ends, which lost 4 bases and 4 bases, there was a span of 4 bases. There are 11 residues in the CDR3. The CDR3 region has the DNA TGTGCCAGCAGTTCTTTCTATGGCTACACCTTC. It specifies CASSSFYGYTF.

V and J are TRBV24-1 and TRBJ2-1; maybe TRBD1 (6 bases). The germline V gene encodes CDR1 KGHDR and CDR2 SFDVKD. V lost 4 bases, J lost 6 bases, and 12 bases lay in between. The CDR3 covers 14 residues. The CDR3 DNA sequence: TGTGCCACCAGTGACAGGGGCCGCGGCAATGAGCAGTTCTTC. This translates into CATSDRGRGNEQFF.

This chain joins TRBV27 and TRBJ1-2; possibly TRBD1 for D (5 bases). The length of the CDR3 is 13 residues. The germline gives CDR1 MNHEY, CDR2 SMNVEV (reference sequence). V dropped 1 base and J dropped 5 bases, with 8 bases sitting between them. DNA for the CDR3: TGTGCCAGCAGTTTATTTGGGGGGTATGGCTACACCTTC. Translating gives CASSLFGGYGYTF.

Details on this clone: The junction shows a germline mismatch at one end, possibly a read error. The chain combines TRBV29-1 with TRBJ1-2; no clear D gene. The germline V gene has CDR1 SQVTM and CDR2 ANQGSEA. The CDR3 has 8 amino acids. CDR3 region: CSVDRIFF. The CDR3 DNA follows: TGCAGCGTTGACAGGATCTTCTTC.

The chain carries TRBV12-3 or TRBV12-4 and TRBJ2-7, with TRBD1 matching 9 bases. This CDR3 region has 12 residues. The J segment lost 3 bases and the V segment lost 7 bases, leaving 1 base of the junction unmatched. CDR3 in amino acids: CASKDRGYEQYF. The DNA of the CDR3 is TGTGCCAGCAAGGACAGGGGCTACGAGCAGTACTTC.

The rearrangement links TRBV6-2 or TRBV6-3 to TRBJ2-5, with a tentative D call TRBD1 (5 bases). This CDR3 is 15 amino acids long. V was clipped by 5 bases and J by 6 bases, with 19 bases between them. The germline V gene encodes CDR1 MNHEY and CDR2 SVGEGT. In nucleotides, the CDR3 is TGTGCCAGCAGTAGCCGGGCCCAAAAGGGGAAGACCCAGTACTTC. The encoded protein is CASSSRAQKGKTQYF.

V gene TRBV9 combines with J gene TRBJ2-1; TRBD2 agrees at 15 bases. The V gene end was trimmed by 4 bases and the J gene end by 0 bases; junction bases not matched to a gene: 8. The CDR3 is 19 amino acids. CDR1 is SGDLS, CDR2 YYNGEE, per germline. CDR3 residues: CASSTAGLAGGSSYNEQFF. The CDR3, as DNA: TGTGCCAGCAGCACCGCGGGACTAGCGGGGGGTAGCTCCTACAATGAGCAGTTCTTC.

V and J are TRBV9 and TRBJ1-1; D unclear. The V end lost 0 bases, the J end lost 1 base, and 4 bases lay between the germline ends. Per germline, CDR1 SGDLS and CDR2 YYNGEE. The CDR3 runs to 13 residues. The CDR3 reads CASSVVQNTEAFF. In DNA, the CDR3 is TGTGCCAGCAGCGTAGTCCAGAACACTGAAGCTTTCTTT.